These T cell receptor beta chains were read from a single sample in a study of blood T cell repertoires in COVID-19. The repertoire was sequenced with immunoSEQ multiplex PCR; TCRdb's copy has only in-frame clones and lacks some. This sample has a few hundred thousand clones, with approximately 80% found just once. Sample: peripheral blood. Receptors originate from a woman in her sixties or seventies who had recovered from COVID-19. Each CDR3 is given with its conserved first and last residue. The D gene is left open where the match is weak. Clone size is shown for a subset of rows, as once, few, many or a class of expanded clone.

- | TRBJ2-3 | TRBV3-1/TRBV3-2 | TRBD2 | TGTGCCAGCAGCCCGGGGACTAGCCCCAGCACAGATACGCAGTATTTT | CASSPGTSPSTDTQYF
- | TRBJ2-7 | TRBV2 | - | TGTGCCAGCAAGGAGGGGTTGTTTTCCTACGAGCAGTACTTC | CASKEGLFSYEQYF
- | TRBJ2-5 | TRBV5-4 | - | TGTGCCAGCAGCCGATCGGGATCGGAAGAGACCCAGTACTTC | CASSRSGSEETQYF
- | TRBJ1-5 | TRBV18 | TRBD1 | TGTGCCAGCTCCCCGAACCCGGGACAGGGGACTCAGCCCCAGCATTTT | CASSPNPGQGTQPQHF
- | TRBJ2-5 | TRBV6-2/TRBV6-3 | - | TGTGCCAGCAGTCCAAGGTGGAGGGTGGGGAGTGGGACCCAGTACTTC | CASSPRWRVGSGTQYF
- | TRBJ1-1 | TRBV6-2/TRBV6-3 | - | TGTGCCAGCAGCCCTCGCCGGGGGATTCCGACTGAAGCTTTCTTT | CASSPRRGIPTEAFF
- | TRBJ2-2 | TRBV5-4 | TRBD1 | TGTGCCAGCAGCTTAGGTACAGGGGCACGCACCGGGGAGCTGTTTTTT | CASSLGTGARTGELFF
- | TRBJ2-7 | TRBV2 | - | TGTGCCAGCAGGAGGGAGGTCTACGAGCAGTACTTC | CASRREVYEQYF
- | TRBJ2-7 | TRBV2 | TRBD1 | TGTGCCAGCAACCGGAGGACAGGGCATGGCGAGCAGTACTTC | CASNRRTGHGEQYF
- | TRBJ2-7 | TRBV4-2 | - | TGTGCCAGCAGCCAAGGGGGGGATTATTCCTACGAGCAGTACTTC | CASSQGGDYSYEQYF
- | TRBJ1-1 | TRBV6-5 | TRBD1 | TGTGCCAGCCGGACAGGGGGCTTCGGGAACACTGAAGCTTTCTTT | CASRTGGFGNTEAFF
- | TRBJ2-3 | TRBV2 | - | TGTGCCAGCAGCCCGGGACTTCGGACAGATACGCAGTATTTT | CASSPGLRTDTQYF
many | TRBJ2-7 | TRBV5-1 | TRBD1 | TGCGCCAGCAGCTTAGGGACAGGGCCTGCCTACGAGCAGTACTTC | CASSLGTGPAYEQYF
- | TRBJ2-1 | TRBV13 | TRBD2 | TGTGCCAGCAGCCACGGGACTAGCGGGTACAATGAGCAGTTCTTC | CASSHGTSGYNEQFF
- | TRBJ2-3 | TRBV7-6 | TRBD1 | TGTGCCAGCAGCCCTAGACAGGGTTGGGCAGATACGCAGTATTTT | CASSPRQGWADTQYF
few | TRBJ2-3 | TRBV7-8 | TRBD2 | TGTGCCAGCAGCTTAGGGGCGACTAGCGGGGGGGCAGCAGATACGCAGTATTTT | CASSLGATSGGAADTQYF
many | TRBJ2-7 | TRBV3-1/TRBV3-2 | - | TGTGCCAGCAGCCAGGGGGGCTACGAGCAGTACTTC | CASSQGGYEQYF
- | TRBJ2-7 | TRBV11-3 | - | TGTGCCAGCAGCTTAGCCCCAGGGTTCCCCTACGAGCAGTACTTC | CASSLAPGFPYEQYF
- | TRBJ2-7 | TRBV12-3/TRBV12-4 | - | TGTGCCAGCCGCCAAGGGGGATCCTACGAGCAGTACTTC | CASRQGGSYEQYF
few | TRBJ2-1 | TRBV10-1 | TRBD2 | TGCGCCAGCCTCCGAACTAGCGGTTCCTACAATGAGCAGTTCTTC | CASLRTSGSYNEQFF
- | TRBJ2-2 | TRBV4-3 | - | TGCGCCAGCAGCCCCTCTCCTAGTAGCACCGGGGAGCTGTTTTTT | CASSPSPSSTGELFF
- | TRBJ1-1 | TRBV5-1 | - | TGCGCCAGCCGAGTGGGGGGACTTCGGGGAATGAACACTGAAGCTTTCTTT | CASRVGGLRGMNTEAFF
- | TRBJ1-1 | TRBV2 | - | TGTGCCAGCAAGCCCTTACGGACTGAAGCTTTCTTT | CASKPLRTEAFF
few | TRBJ2-1 | TRBV4-3 | TRBD2 | TGCGCCAGCAGCCAAGATCGGGCGGGGGGGTCCGACAATGAGCAGTTCTTC | CASSQDRAGGSDNEQFF
- | TRBJ2-1 | TRBV7-2 | TRBD1 | TGTGCCAGCAGCTGGACCGGGACAGGAGGATACAATGAGCAGTTCTTC | CASSWTGTGGYNEQFF
- | TRBJ2-7 | TRBV27 | TRBD1 | TGTGCCAGCAGTCCCACGGACAGGGGCACCTACGAGCAGTACTTC | CASSPTDRGTYEQYF
- | TRBJ2-2 | TRBV7-3 | - | TGTGCCAGCAGCTTAACGATACAGGCCGGGGAGCTGTTTTTT | CASSLTIQAGELFF
once | TRBJ2-1 | TRBV7-6 | - | TGTGCCAGCGCAGGCGCAGGCCTGGTCGGCAATGAGCAGTTCTTC | CASAGAGLVGNEQFF
- | TRBJ1-6 | TRBV6-1 | TRBD1 | TGTGCCAGCAGTGATCCCCCAGGGGGCAATTCACCCCTCCACTTT | CASSDPPGGNSPLHF
once | TRBJ2-7 | TRBV5-6 | - | TGTGCCAGCAGTTTTGGACCGGAGGCCCTCGAGCAGTACTTC | CASSFGPEALEQYF